Here is one TCR beta chain with its context. This entry belongs to a study of blood T cell repertoires in COVID-19. Trimming pared 6 bases from V and 2 bases from J, leaving 13 bases between. The CDR3 runs to 14 residues. Germline V lookup: CDR1 KGHSH, CDR2 LQKENI. TCRdb keeps only in-frame clones here, not all; method: immunoSEQ multiplex PCR. Of 100,000 to 150,000 clones in the sample, less than 75% were seen once. Input material: peripheral blood. The chain has TRBV18 and TRBJ1-1; D not resolved. The TCR sequence derives from a human donor with acute or convalescent COVID-19. The donor label of this sample is uncertain. This CDR3 is CASSRDNRNTEAFF. CDR3 nucleotides: TGTGCCAGCTCCCGAGACAACCGAAACACTGAAGCTTTCTTT.